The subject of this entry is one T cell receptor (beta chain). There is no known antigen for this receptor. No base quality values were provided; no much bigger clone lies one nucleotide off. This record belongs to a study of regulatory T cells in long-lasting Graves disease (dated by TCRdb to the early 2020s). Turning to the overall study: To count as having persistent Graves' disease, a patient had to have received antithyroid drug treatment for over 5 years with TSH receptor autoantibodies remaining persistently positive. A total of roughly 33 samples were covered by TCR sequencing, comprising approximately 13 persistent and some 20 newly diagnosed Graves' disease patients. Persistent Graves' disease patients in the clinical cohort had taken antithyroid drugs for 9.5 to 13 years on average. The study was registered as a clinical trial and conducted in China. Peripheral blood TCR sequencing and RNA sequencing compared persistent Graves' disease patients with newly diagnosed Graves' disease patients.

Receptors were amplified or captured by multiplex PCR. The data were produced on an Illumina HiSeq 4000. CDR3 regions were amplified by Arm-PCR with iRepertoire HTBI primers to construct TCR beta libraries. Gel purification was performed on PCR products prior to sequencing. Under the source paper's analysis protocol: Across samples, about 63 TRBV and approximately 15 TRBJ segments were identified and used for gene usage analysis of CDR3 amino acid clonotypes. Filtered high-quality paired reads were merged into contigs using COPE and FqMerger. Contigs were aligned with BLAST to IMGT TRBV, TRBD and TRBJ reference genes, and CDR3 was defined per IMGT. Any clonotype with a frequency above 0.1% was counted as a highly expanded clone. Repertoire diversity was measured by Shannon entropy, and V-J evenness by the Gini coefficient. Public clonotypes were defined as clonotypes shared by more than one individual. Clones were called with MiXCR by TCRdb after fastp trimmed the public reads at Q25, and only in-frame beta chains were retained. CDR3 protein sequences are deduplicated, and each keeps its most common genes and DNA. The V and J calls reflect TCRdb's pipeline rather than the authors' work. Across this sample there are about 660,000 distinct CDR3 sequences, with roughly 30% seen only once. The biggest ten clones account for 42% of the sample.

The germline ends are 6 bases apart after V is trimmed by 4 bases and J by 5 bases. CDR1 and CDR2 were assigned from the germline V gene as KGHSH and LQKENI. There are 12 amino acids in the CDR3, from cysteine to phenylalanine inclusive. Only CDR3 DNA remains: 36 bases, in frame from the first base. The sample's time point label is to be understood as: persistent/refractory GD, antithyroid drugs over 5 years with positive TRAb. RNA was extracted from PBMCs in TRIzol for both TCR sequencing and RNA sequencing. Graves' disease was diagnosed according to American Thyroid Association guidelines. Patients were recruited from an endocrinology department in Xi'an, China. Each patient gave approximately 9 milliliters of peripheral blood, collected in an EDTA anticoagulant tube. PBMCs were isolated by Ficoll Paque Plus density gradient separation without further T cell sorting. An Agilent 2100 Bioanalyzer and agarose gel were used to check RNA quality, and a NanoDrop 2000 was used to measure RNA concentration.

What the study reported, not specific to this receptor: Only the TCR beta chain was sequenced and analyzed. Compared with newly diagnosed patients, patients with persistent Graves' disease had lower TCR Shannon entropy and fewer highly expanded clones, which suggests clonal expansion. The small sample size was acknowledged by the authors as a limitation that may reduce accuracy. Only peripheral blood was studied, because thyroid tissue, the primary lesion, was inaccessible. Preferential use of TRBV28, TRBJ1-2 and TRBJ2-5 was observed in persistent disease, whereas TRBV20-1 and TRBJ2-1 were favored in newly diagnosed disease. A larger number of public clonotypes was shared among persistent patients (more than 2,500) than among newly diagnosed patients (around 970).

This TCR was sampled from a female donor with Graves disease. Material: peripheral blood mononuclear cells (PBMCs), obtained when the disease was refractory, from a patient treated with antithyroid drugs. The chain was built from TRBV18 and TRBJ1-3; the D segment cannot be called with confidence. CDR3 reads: CASSLGRNTIYF. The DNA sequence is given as TGTGCCAGCTCACTGGGCCGAAACACCATATATTTT.